This TCR beta chain is drawn from a study of T cells in localized non-small cell lung cancer. CDR3 length: 15 amino acids. Germline V lookup: CDR1 MNHNY, CDR2 SVGAGI (reference sequence). The trim removed 5 bases at V and 7 bases at J, leaving 13 bases unmatched. Method: immunoSEQ multiplex PCR; TCRdb's copy keeps in-frame clones and lacks some. The sample carries about 26,000 clones, 75% to 95% recorded once. This specimen was peripheral blood, taken before any cancer treatment. The chain links TRBV6-6 to TRBJ2-7, with 8 positions matching TRBD1. This TCR was recovered from an older female donor with stage II squamous cell lung carcinoma. The chain's CDR3 is CASSARAGGFEEQYF. In nucleotides, the CDR3 is TGTGCCAGCAGTGCCCGGGCAGGGGGCTTCGAGGAGCAGTACTTC.